A single TCR beta chain is shown here with its context. Germline assignment: CDR1 MNHNY and CDR2 SVGAGI (reference sequence). V was pared by 6 bases and J by 3 bases, with 12 bases between. The CDR3 extends over 13 amino acids. Via MiXCR, TCRdb re-called the RT-PCR reads, giving one row per CDR3 protein. Of about 620,000 distinct CDR3 sequences in the sample, about 11% were seen once. These data belong to a study of response to subunit inactivated influenza vaccine. This same sample was also taken into another study, of T cells expressing NK-cell markers. That work adds: Template switching by 5'RACE with UMIs generated the TCR beta cDNA. Sorted CD3+CD56-NKG2C+, CD3+CD56+NKG2C+ and CD3+CD56+NKG2C- T cells supplied the TCR beta repertoires. There were seven HCMV-seropositive donors and one seronegative donor among the eight sequenced.

The rearrangement joins TRBV6-6 to TRBJ2-7, with unresolved D. Specimen: PBMCs from blood, collected on the day of vaccination. The receptor's source is a man aged 50-60 years who received an inactivated influenza vaccine. The CDR3 sequence: CASSFGFFYEQYF. The CDR3 nucleotides read TGTGCCAGCAGCTTTGGCTTTTTCTACGAGCAGTACTTC.